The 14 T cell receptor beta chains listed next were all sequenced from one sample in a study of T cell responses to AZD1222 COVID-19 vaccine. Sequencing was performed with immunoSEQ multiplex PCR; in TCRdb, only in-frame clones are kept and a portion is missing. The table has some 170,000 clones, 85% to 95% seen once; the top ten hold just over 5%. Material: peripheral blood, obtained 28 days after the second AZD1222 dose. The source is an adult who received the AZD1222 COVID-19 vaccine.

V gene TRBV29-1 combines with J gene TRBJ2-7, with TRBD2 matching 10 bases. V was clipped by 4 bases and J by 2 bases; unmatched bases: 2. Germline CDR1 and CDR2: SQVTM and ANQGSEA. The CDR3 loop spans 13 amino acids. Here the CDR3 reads CSVGAGGPYEQYF. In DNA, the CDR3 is TGCAGCGTTGGAGCGGGAGGGCCCTACGAGCAGTACTTC.

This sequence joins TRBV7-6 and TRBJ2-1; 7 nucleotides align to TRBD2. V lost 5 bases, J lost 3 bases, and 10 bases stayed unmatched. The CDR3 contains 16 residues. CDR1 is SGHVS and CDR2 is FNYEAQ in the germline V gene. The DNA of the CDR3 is TGTGCCAGCAGCCCGAGACTAGCTCGAGACTACAATGAGCAGTTCTTC. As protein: CASSPRLARDYNEQFF.

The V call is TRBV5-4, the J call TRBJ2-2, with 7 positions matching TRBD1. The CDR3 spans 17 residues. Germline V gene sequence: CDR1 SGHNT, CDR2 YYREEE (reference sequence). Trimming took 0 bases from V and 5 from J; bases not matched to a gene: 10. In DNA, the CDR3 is TGTGCCAGCAGCTTGGTACCGAGAGGGGGCACGACCGGGGAGCTGTTTTTT. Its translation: CASSLVPRGGTTGELFF.

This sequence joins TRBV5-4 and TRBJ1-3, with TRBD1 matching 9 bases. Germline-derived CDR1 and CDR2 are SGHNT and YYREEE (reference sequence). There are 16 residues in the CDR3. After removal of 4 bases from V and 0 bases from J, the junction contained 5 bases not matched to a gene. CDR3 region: CASSPVGQGSGNTIYF. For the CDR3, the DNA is TGTGCCAGCAGCCCCGTGGGACAGGGCTCTGGAAACACCATATATTTT.

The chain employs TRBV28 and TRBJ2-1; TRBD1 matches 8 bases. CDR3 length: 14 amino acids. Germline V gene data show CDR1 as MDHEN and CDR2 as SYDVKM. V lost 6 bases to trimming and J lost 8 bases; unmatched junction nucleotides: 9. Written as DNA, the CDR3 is TGTGCCAGCAGCCTCCGGACAGGGATCGATGAGCAGTTCTTC. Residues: CASSLRTGIDEQFF.

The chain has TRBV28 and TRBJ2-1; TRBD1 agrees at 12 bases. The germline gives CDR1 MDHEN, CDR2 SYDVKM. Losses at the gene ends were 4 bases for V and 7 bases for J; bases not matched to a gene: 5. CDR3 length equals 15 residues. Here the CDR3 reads CASSSGTGGRNEQFF. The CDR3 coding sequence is TGTGCCAGCAGTTCTGGGACAGGGGGCCGAAATGAGCAGTTCTTC.

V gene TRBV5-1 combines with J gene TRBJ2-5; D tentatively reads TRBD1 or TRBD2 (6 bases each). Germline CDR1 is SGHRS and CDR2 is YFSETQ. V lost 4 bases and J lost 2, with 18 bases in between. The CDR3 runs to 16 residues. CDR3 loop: CASSRGGSTFQETQYF. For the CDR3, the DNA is TGCGCCAGCAGCCGAGGGGGGTCCACCTTTCAAGAGACCCAGTACTTC.

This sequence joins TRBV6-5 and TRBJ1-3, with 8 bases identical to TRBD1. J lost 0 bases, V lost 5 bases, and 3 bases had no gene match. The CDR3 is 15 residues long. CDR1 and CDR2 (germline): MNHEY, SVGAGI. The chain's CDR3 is CASSTDRGSGNTIYF. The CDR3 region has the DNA TGTGCCAGCAGTACCGACAGGGGCTCTGGAAACACCATATATTTT.

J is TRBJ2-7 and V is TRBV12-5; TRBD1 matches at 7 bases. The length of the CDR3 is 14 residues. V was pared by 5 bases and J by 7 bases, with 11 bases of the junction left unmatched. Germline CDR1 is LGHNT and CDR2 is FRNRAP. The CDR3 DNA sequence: TGTGCTAGTGGTCCGGACGGGACAGTTTATGAGCAGTACTTC. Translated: CASGPDGTVYEQYF.

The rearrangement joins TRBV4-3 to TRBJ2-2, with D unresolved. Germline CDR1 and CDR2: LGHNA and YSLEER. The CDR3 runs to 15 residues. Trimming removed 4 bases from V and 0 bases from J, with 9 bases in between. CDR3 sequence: CASSRDFTNTGELFF. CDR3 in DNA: TGCGCCAGCAGCCGAGACTTTACGAACACCGGGGAGCTGTTTTTT.

CDR3 nucleotides: TGTGCCAGCAGCTTGGCCATCGGACAGGGGGCCGTGGCTGGCAATGAGCAGTTCTTC. Translated: CASSLAIGQGAVAGNEQFF. The V call is TRBV5-4, the J call TRBJ2-1; TRBD1 aligns across 11 bases. This CDR3 is built from 19 residues. V trimming: 0 bases; J trimming: 6 bases; junction bases outside the gene matches: 14. Germline V lookup: CDR1 SGHNT, CDR2 YYREEE (reference sequence). The whole variable domain, filled in from reference TRBV5-4 and TRBJ2-1, reads ETGVTQSPTHLIKTRGQQVTLRCSSQSGHNTVSWYQQALGQGPQFIFQYYREEENGRGNFPPRFSGLQFPNYSSELNVNALELDDSALYLCASSLAIGQGAVAGNEQFFGPGTRLTVL.

The CDR3 DNA sequence: TGTGCCAGCAAGAGGGGTATGGATCAGCCCCAGCATTTT. Protein product: CASKRGMDQPQHF. The chain employs TRBV2 and TRBJ1-5; weak D call: TRBD1 (5 bases). Per germline, CDR1 SNHLY and CDR2 FYNNEI. Trimming cost V 7 bases and J 5 bases, with 12 bases left between them. The CDR3 is made up of 13 amino acids.

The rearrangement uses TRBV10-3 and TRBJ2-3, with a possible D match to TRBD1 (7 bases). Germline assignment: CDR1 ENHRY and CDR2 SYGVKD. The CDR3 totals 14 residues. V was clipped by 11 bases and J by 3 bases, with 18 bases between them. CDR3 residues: CAARQGGRTDTQYF. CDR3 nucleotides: TGTGCCGCTCGACAGGGAGGAAGGACAGATACGCAGTATTTT.

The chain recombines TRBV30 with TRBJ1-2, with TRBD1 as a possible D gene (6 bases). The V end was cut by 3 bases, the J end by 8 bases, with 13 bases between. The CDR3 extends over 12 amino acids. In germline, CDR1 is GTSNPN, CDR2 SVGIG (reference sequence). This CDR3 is CAWRGGIEGYTF. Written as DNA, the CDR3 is TGTGCCTGGAGAGGGGGGATAGAAGGCTACACCTTC. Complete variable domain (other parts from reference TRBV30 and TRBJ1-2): SQTIHQWPATLVQPVGSPLSLECTVEGTSNPNLYWYRQAAGRGLQLLFYSVGIGQISSEVPQNLSASRPQDRQFILSSKKLLLSDSGFYLCAWRGGIEGYTFGSGTRLTVV.